This T cell receptor beta chain was identified during a study of T cells in Graves' hyperthyroidism and ophthalmopathy. The length of the CDR3 is 15 residues. Germline-derived CDR1 and CDR2 are MNHEY and SMNVEV (reference sequence). V was clipped by 3 bases and J by 4 bases; unmatched bases: 9. It was RNA transcripts that yielded the amplified TCR beta CDR3 regions. RT-PCR in the first round (using the HTBI primer set) targeted the TCR CDR3. TCRdb analysed the multiplex PCR reads with MiXCR anew, one entry per CDR3 protein. This table has 450,000 to 650,000 distinct CDR3 sequences, approximately 17% appearing once. This clonotype was picked up many times.

The rearrangement links TRBV27 to TRBJ2-7; 7 nucleotides align to TRBD2. The receptor comes from a woman younger than 30 with Graves' ophthalmopathy. Sequencing was done on a sample of blood. CDR3 sequence: CASSFFGGSGYEQYF. In DNA, the CDR3 is TGTGCCAGCAGTTTTTTCGGGGGGAGCGGATACGAGCAGTACTTC.